This T cell receptor beta chain appears in the sequencing data of a study of T cell repertoires in cytomegalovirus infection. Background on the study: As its CMV epitopes, the study selected recently identified HLA-C-restricted and well-studied HLA-B-restricted targets.

This CDR3 has 16 residues. With 1 base clipped from V and 5 bases from J, the junction kept 8 bases outside the gene matches. Germline CDR1 is SGHAT and CDR2 is FQNNGV. TCRdb reprocessed the reads with MiXCR, giving one entry per CDR3 protein. The sample records fewer than 150,000 distinct CDR3 sequences, around 30% being singletons. Remarks on this clonotype: What it binds is not known.

The starting material was CD8+ T cells from cultured PBMCs, obtained from culture after CMV antigen stimulation. The chain carries TRBV11-2 and TRBJ2-1; 7 bases fit TRBD2. This TCR derives from a human donor in good health (CMV status not recorded). Some clones in this sample may be carry-over from other donors' samples. CDR3 residues: CASSLALAESHNEQFF. The CDR3 DNA follows: TGTGCCAGCAGCTTAGCCCTAGCGGAGTCCCACAATGAGCAGTTCTTC. Together with reference TRBV11-2 and TRBJ2-1, the CDR3 gives the full variable domain: EAGVAQSPRYKIIEKRQSVAFWCNPISGHATLYWYQQILGQGPKLLIQFQNNGVVDDSQLPKDRFSAERLKGVDSTLKIQPAKLEDSAVYLCASSLALAESHNEQFFGPGTRLTVL.